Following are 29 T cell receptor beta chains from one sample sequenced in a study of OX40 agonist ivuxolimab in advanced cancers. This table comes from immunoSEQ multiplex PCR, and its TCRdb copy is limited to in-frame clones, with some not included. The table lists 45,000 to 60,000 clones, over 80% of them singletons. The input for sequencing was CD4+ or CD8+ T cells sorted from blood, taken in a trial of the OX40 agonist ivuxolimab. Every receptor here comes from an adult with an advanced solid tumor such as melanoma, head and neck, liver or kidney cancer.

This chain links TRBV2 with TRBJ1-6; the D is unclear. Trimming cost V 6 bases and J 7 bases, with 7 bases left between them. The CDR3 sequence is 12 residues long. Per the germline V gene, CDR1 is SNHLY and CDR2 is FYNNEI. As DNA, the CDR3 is TGTGCCAGCAGACAGCTAAATTCACCCCTCCACTTT. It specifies CASRQLNSPLHF.

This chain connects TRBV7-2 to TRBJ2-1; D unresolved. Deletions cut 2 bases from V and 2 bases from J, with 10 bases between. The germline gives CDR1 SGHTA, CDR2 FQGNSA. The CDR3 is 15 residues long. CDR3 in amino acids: CASSLKGFPYNEQFF. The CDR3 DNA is TGTGCCAGCAGCTTAAAGGGATTCCCCTACAATGAGCAGTTCTTC.

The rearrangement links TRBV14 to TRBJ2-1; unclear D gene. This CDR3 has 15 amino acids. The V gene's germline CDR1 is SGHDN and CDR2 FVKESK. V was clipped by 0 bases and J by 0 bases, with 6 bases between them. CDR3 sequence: CASSQEWGSYNEQFF. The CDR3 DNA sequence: TGTGCCAGCAGCCAAGAGTGGGGCTCCTACAATGAGCAGTTCTTC. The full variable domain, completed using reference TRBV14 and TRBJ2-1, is EAGVTQFPSHSVIEKGQTVTLRCDPISGHDNLYWYRRVMGKEIKFLLHFVKESKQDESGMPNNRFLAERTGGTYSTLKVQPAELEDSGVYFCASSQEWGSYNEQFFGPGTRLTVL.

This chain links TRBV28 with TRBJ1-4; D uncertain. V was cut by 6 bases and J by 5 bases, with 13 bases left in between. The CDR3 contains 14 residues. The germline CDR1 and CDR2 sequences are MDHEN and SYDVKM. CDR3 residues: CASRAGGMNEKLFF. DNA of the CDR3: TGTGCCAGCAGGGCGGGCGGAATGAATGAAAAACTGTTTTTT.

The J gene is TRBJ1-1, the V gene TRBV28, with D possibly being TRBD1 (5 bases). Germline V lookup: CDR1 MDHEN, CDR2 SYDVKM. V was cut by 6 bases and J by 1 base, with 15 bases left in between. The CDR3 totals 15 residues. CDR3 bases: TGTGCCAGCAGGGGTCCAGGGACGGAGAACACTGAAGCTTTCTTT. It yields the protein CASRGPGTENTEAFF.

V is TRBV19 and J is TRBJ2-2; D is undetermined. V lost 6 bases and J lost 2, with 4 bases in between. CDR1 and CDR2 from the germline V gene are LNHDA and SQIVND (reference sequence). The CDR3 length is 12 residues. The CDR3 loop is CASSRNTGELFF. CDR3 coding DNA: TGTGCCAGTAGCCGCAACACCGGGGAGCTGTTTTTT.

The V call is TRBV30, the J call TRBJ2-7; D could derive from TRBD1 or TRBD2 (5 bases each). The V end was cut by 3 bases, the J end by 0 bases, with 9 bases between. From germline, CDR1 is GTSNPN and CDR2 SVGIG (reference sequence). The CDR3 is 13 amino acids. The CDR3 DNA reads TGTGCCTGGAGGTCAGGGAGCTCCTACGAGCAGTACTTC. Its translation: CAWRSGSSYEQYF.

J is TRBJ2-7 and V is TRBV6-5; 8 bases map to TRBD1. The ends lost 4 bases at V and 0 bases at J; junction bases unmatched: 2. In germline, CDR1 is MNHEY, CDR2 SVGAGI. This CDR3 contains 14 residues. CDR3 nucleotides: TGTGCCAGCAGTTTCGGACAGGGCTCCTACGAGCAGTACTTC. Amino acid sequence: CASSFGQGSYEQYF.

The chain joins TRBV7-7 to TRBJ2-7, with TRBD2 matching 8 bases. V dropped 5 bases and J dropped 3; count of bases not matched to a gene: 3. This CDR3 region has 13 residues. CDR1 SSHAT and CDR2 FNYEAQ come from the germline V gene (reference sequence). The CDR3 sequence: CASSRTSGYEQYF. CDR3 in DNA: TGTGCCAGCAGCCGAACTAGCGGCTACGAGCAGTACTTC.

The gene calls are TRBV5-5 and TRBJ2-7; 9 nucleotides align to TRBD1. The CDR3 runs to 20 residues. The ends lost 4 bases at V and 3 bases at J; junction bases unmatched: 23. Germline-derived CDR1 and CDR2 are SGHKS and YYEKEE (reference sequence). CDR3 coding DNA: TGTGCCAGCAGCAGCCCCTTCGGACAGGGGACGGGGGCTAAGTACTACGAGCAGTACTTC. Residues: CASSSPFGQGTGAKYYEQYF.

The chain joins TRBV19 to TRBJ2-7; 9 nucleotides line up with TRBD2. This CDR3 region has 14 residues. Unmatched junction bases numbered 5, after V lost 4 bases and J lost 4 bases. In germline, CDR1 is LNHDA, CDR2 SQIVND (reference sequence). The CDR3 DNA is TGTGCCAGTAGTACGGCTAGCGGGATGTACGAGCAGTACTTC. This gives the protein CASSTASGMYEQYF.

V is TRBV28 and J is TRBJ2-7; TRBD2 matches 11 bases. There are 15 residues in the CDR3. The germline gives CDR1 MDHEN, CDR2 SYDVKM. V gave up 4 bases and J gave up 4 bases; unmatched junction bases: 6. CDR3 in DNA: TGTGCCAGCAGTTCCCTAACTAGCGGGAGTTACGAGCAGTACTTC. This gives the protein CASSSLTSGSYEQYF.

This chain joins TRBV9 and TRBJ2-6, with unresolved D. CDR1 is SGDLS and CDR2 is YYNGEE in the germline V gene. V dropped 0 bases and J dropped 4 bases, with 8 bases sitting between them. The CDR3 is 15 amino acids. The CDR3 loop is CASSVAVSGANVLTF. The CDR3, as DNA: TGTGCCAGCAGCGTAGCAGTATCCGGGGCCAACGTCCTGACTTTC.

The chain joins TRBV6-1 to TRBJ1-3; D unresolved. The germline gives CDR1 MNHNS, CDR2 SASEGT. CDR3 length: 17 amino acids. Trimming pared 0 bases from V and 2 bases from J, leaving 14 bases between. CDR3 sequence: CASSEASQRVPGNTIYF. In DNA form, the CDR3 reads TGTGCCAGCAGTGAAGCGAGTCAGCGGGTCCCTGGAAACACCATATATTTT.

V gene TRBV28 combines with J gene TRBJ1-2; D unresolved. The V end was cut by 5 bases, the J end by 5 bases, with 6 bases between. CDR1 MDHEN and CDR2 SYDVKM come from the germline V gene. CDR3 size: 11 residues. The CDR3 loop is CASSPQYGYTF. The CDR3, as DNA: TGTGCCAGCAGTCCACAATATGGCTACACCTTC.

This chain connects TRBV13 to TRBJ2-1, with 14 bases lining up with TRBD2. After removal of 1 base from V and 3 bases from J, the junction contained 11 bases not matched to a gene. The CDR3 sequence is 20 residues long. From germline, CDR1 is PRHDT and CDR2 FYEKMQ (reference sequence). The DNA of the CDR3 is TGTGCCAGCAGCTTAGTTCATGGACTAGCGGGAGGCTATGACTACAATGAGCAGTTCTTC. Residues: CASSLVHGLAGGYDYNEQFF.

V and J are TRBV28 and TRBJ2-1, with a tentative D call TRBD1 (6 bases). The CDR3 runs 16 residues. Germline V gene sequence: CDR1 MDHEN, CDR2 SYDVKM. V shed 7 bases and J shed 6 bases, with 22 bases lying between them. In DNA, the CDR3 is TGTGCCAGCACCAGCAGTGTTCCGGGACACTTCAATGAGCAGTTCTTC. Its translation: CASTSSVPGHFNEQFF.

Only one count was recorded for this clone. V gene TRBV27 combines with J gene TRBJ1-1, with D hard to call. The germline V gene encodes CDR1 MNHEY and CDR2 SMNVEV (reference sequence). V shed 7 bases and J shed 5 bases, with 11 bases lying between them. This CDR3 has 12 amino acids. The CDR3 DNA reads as TGTGCCAGCAAAGGTGGACTGACTGAAGCTTTCTTT. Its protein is CASKGGLTEAFF.

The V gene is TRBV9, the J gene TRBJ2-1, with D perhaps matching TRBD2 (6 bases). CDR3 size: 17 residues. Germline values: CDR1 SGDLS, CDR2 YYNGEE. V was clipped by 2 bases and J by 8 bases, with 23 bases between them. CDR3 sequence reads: CASSVGSVHGRGDEQFF. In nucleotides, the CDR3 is TGTGCCAGCAGCGTTGGGTCCGTGCACGGGAGAGGCGATGAGCAGTTCTTC.

The CDR3 spells CSVHSDRGNTGELFF. The CDR3 bases are TGCAGCGTCCACTCGGACAGGGGGAACACCGGGGAGCTGTTTTTT. J is TRBJ2-2 and V is TRBV29-1; 9 nucleotides line up with TRBD1. CDR1 and CDR2 from the germline V gene are SQVTM and ANQGSEA. The CDR3 runs 15 residues. V lost 6 bases to trimming and J lost 1 base; unmatched junction nucleotides: 6.

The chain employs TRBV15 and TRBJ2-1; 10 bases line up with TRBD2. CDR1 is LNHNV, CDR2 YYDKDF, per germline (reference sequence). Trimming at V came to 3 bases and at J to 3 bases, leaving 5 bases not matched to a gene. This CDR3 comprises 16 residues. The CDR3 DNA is TGTGCCACCAGCAGGCGCAGCGGGAGGGGCTACAATGAGCAGTTCTTC. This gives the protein CATSRRSGRGYNEQFF.

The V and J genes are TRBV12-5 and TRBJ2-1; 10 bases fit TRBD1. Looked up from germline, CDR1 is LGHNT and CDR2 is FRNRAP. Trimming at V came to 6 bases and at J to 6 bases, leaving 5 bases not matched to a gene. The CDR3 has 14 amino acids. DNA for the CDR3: TGTGCTAGTGGCCAGGACAGGGGGGGCAATGAGCAGTTCTTC. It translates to CASGQDRGGNEQFF.

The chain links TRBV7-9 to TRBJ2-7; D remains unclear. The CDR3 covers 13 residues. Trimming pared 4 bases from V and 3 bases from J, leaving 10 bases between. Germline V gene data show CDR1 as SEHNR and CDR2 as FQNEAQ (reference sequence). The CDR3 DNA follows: TGTGCCAGCAGCTCGAGGTACTTCTACGAGCAGTACTTC. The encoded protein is CASSSRYFYEQYF.

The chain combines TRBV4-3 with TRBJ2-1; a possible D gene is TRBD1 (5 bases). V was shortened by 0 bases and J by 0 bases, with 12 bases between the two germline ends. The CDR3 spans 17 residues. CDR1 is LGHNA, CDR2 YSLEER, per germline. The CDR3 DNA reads TGCGCCAGCAGCCAAGATAGGGGCATCGACTCCTACAATGAGCAGTTCTTC. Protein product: CASSQDRGIDSYNEQFF.

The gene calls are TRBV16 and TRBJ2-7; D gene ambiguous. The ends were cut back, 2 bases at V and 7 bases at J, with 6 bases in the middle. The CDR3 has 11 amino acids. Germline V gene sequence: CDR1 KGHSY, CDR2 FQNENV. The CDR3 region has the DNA TGTGCCAGCAGCCAAGGTGGGGAGCAGTACTTC. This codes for CASSQGGEQYF.

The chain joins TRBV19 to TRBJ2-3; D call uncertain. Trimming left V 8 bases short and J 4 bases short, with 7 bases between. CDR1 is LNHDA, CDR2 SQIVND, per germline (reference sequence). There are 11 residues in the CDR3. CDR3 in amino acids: CASSSSDTQYF. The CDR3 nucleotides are TGTGCCAGTTCTAGTTCAGATACGCAGTATTTT.

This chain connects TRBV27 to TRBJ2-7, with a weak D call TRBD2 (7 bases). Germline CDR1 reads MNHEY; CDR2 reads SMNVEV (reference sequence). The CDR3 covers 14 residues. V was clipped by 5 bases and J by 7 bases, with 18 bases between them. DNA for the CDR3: TGTGCCAGCAGTCTTCTTGGGGGGGCGGATGAGCAGTACTTC. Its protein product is CASSLLGGADEQYF.

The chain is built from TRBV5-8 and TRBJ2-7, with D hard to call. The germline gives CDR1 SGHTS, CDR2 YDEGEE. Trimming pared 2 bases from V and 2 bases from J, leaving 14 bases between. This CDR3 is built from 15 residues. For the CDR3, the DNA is TGTGCCAGCAGCTTAAGCCGTGACTGGCCCTACGAGCAGTACTTC. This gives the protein CASSLSRDWPYEQYF.

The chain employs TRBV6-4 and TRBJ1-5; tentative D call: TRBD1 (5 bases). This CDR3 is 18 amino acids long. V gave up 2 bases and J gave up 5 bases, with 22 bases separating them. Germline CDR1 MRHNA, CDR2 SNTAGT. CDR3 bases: TGTGCCAGCAGTGACCCGCCGAGGGGACGTCCGGGCGATCAGCCCCAGCATTTT. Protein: CASSDPPRGRPGDQPQHF.